This T cell receptor beta chain was profiled in a study of blood T cell repertoires in COVID-19. For the study at large: Sites in the United States, Italy and Spain provided acute and convalescent COVID-19 samples.

The CDR3 has 15 amino acids. Germline V CDR1 and CDR2: MRHNA, SNTAGT. J gave up 4 bases and V 0 bases, and 0 bases lay outside the gene matches. In the authors' methods: The assay estimated nucleated cells by amplifying reference gene primers. TCRdb keeps only in-frame clones here, not all; method: immunoSEQ multiplex PCR. V and J calls and clone size follow that table, whereas D and trimming were derived from the DNA. Of fewer than 95,000 clones listed, roughly 87% were seen once; the top ten hold 8% to 10%. The sequenced material came from peripheral blood. The rearrangement joins TRBV6-4 to TRBJ2-1; 10 bases map to TRBD2. This receptor was taken from a man aged 45-65 years with acute or convalescent COVID-19. CDR3 sequence: CASSDSAGGYNEQFF. DNA for the CDR3: TGTGCCAGCAGTGACTCAGCGGGGGGGTACAATGAGCAGTTCTTC.